The 10 T cell receptor beta chains below come from one sample, sequenced in a study of graft-versus-host responses after intestinal transplantation. Only in-frame clones appear in the TCRdb table, and some are missing; sequencing was by immunoSEQ multiplex PCR. This sample has about 84,000 clones, with approximately 90% found just once. For these TCRs, the target antigens are not known. Specimen: unstimulated CD4+ T cells sorted from spleen or lymph node cells, collected before transplant. Source of these receptors: a human donor who was the organ donor for an intestinal transplant.

The CDR3 nucleotides read TGTGCCAGCAGCCGGGGGGGCCCCGAGACCCAGTACTTC. It is translated as CASSRGGPETQYF. The gene calls are TRBV25-1 and TRBJ2-5, with 8 bases that match TRBD2. There are 13 residues in the CDR3. Germline CDR1 reads MGHDK; CDR2 reads SYGVNS. Trimming removed 6 bases from V and 5 bases from J; junction bases left unmatched: 5.

The chain recombines TRBV5-4 with TRBJ2-7; 9 positions match TRBD2. Unmatched junction bases numbered 7, after V lost 5 bases and J lost 1 base. The length of the CDR3 is 15 residues. The germline CDR1 and CDR2 sequences are SGHNT and YYREEE (reference sequence). The CDR3 coding sequence is TGTGCCAGCAGGGCGGGACTAGCCGGATCCTACGAGCAGTACTTC. Residues: CASRAGLAGSYEQYF.

J is TRBJ1-2 and V is TRBV6-5; maybe TRBD1 (6 bases). The CDR3 runs to 16 residues. Germline assignment: CDR1 MNHEY and CDR2 SVGAGI. V dropped 0 bases and J dropped 2 bases, with 13 bases sitting between them. CDR3 residues: CASSYSNLGQNYGYTF. CDR3 DNA: TGTGCCAGCAGTTACTCGAACTTGGGACAAAACTATGGCTACACCTTC.

Notes on this clone: Because the CDR3 is missing its conserved closing phenylalanine or tryptophan, this is likely a read error. The chain couples TRBV6-1 to TRBJ1-1, with TRBD1 as a possible D gene (5 bases). Germline CDR1 reads MNHNS; CDR2 reads SASEGT. The CDR3 consists of 13 residues. V lost 4 bases and J 4 bases, leaving 10 bases between the germline ends. CDR3 sequence reads: CASSGQLRTEAFL. The CDR3 nucleotides read TGTGCCAGCAGTGGACAGCTCCGCACTGAAGCTTTCCTT.

The J gene is TRBJ2-3, the V gene TRBV30; a possible D gene is TRBD2 (6 bases). This CDR3 region has 15 residues. Trimming stripped 0 bases from V and 0 bases from J, with 10 bases between. CDR1 and CDR2 from the germline V gene are GTSNPN and SVGIG (reference sequence). CDR3 DNA sequence: TGTGCCTGGAGTGTCGGGACTTCTAGCACAGATACGCAGTATTTT. It codes for CAWSVGTSSTDTQYF.

The rearrangement joins TRBV4-1 to TRBJ2-3, with 10 bases fitting TRBD2. Germline trimming cut 2 bases from V and 1 base from J; bases unmatched to any gene: 9. Germline-derived CDR1 and CDR2 are MGHRA and YSYEKL. The CDR3 totals 18 residues. In DNA form, the CDR3 reads TGCGCCAGCAGCCAACCCAGCGGGAGGGTGATTGGCACAGATACGCAGTATTTT. It encodes CASSQPSGRVIGTDTQYF.

The rearrangement links TRBV27 to TRBJ2-3, with a weak D call TRBD2 (7 bases). CDR1 is MNHEY and CDR2 is SMNVEV in the germline V gene (reference sequence). Trimming pared 5 bases from V and 8 bases from J, leaving 38 bases between. The CDR3 has 21 residues. The CDR3 DNA sequence: TGTGCCAGCAGTCCCCACACCCCTACTTCTCTGTTCCGCGGGGGCGACCCTACGCAGTATTTT. It is translated as CASSPHTPTSLFRGGDPTQYF.

The rearrangement links TRBV11-2 to TRBJ2-7; 7 bases line up with TRBD2. V was pared by 4 bases and J by 4 bases, with 7 bases of the junction left unmatched. The CDR3 is made up of 14 amino acids. Germline CDR1 reads SGHAT; CDR2 reads FQNNGV. The CDR3 loop reads CASSSLGEGYEQYF. The CDR3 region has the DNA TGTGCCAGCAGCTCCTTGGGGGAGGGGTACGAGCAGTACTTC.

This chain connects TRBV10-3 to TRBJ1-1, with D possibly matching TRBD1 (6 bases). Germline-derived CDR1 and CDR2 are ENHRY and SYGVKD. This CDR3 has 14 amino acids. V dropped 0 bases and J dropped 4 bases, with 9 bases sitting between them. Written as DNA, the CDR3 is TGTGCCATCAGTGAGTCTCAGGGGTCCACTGAAGCTTTCTTT. Its protein is CAISESQGSTEAFF.

The sample holds a few counts of this clone. The CDR3 spells CALGQGVSRVAFF. CDR3 in DNA: TGTGCCTTGGGACAGGGGGTGTCTAGAGTAGCTTTCTTT. The chain has TRBV30 and TRBJ1-1; 11 bases match TRBD1. Unmatched junction bases numbered 11, after V lost 7 bases and J lost 10 bases. This CDR3 has 13 amino acids. Germline V lookup: CDR1 GTSNPN, CDR2 SVGIG (reference sequence).